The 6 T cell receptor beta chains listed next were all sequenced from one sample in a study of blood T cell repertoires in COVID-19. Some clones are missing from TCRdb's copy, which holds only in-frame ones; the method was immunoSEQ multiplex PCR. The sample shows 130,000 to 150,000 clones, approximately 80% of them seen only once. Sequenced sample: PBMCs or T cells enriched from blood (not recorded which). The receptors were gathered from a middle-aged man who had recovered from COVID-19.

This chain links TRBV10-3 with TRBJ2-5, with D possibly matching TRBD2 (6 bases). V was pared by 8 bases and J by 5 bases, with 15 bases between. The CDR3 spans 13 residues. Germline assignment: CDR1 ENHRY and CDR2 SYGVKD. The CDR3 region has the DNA TGTGCCATCCGGGGAGGCCCCGGGGAGACCCAGTACTTC. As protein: CAIRGGPGETQYF.

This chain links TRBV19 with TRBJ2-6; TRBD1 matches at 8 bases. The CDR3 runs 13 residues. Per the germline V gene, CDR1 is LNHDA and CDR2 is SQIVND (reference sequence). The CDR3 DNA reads TGTGGGACAGGGAGCTCTGGGGCCAACGTCCTGACTTTC. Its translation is CGTGSSGANVLTF.

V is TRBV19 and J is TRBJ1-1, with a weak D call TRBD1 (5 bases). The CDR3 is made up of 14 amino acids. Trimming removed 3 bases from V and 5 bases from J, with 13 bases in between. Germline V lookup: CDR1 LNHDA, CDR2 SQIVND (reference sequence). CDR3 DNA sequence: TGTGCCAGTAGTATTTCTCAGGGAAGGACTGAAGCTTTCTTT. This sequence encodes CASSISQGRTEAFF.

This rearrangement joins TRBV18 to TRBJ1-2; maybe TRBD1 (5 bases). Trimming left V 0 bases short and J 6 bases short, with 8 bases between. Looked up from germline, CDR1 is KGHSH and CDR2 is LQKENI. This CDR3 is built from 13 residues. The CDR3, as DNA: TGTGCCAGCTCACCACCCAGCAGGGATGGCTACACCTTC. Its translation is CASSPPSRDGYTF.

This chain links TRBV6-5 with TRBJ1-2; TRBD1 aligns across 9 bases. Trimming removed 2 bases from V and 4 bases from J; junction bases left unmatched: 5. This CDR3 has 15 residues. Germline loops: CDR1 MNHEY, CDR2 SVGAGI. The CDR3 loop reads CASSYVTGQGYGYTF. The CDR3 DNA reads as TGTGCCAGCAGTTACGTAACGGGACAGGGCTATGGCTACACCTTC.

This CDR3 is CASSLVHRDEQYF. DNA for the CDR3: TGTGCCAGCAGCTTAGTACACCGGGACGAGCAGTACTTC. V is TRBV11-1 and J is TRBJ2-7; D call uncertain. Germline-derived CDR1 and CDR2 are SGHAT and FQDESV (reference sequence). V was trimmed by 1 base and J by 5 bases, leaving 9 bases between them. The CDR3 has 13 residues.